What follows are 30 T cell receptor beta chains derived from one specimen sequenced in a study of post-analysis software for immune sequencing data. Study results and limitations: There were about five TRBV segments more frequent in patients than controls, and TRBV5-6, TRBV5-1 and TRBV20-1 were among them.

Prepared TCR beta cDNA libraries contained unique molecular identifiers. TCRdb called the PCR reads again in MiXCR, with one record for every CDR3 protein. The sample contains over 250,000 distinct CDR3 sequences, 35% to 45% of which appear only once. For these TCRs, the target antigens are not known. The specimen was blood. The receptors originated from a girl between 5 and 17 years old with multiple sclerosis.

This clonotype came up many times. V and J are TRBV10-3 and TRBJ1-1; D gene unclear. V was shortened by 4 bases and J by 3 bases, with 15 bases between the two germline ends. The CDR3 is 15 amino acids. Germline CDR1 is ENHRY and CDR2 is SYGVKD. CDR3 sequence reads: CAISGNGGKYTEAFF. As DNA, the CDR3 is TGTGCCATCAGTGGGAACGGTGGGAAGTACACTGAAGCTTTCTTT.

Regarding this clonotype: A much larger clone sits a single nucleotide away, making a read error possible. The chain links TRBV12-3 or TRBV12-4 to TRBJ2-3; TRBD2 aligns across 13 bases. The CDR3 sequence is 15 residues long. The CDR3, as DNA: TGTGCCAGCAGCTCCGGACTAGCGGGGGCCAATACGGAGTATTTT. It yields the protein CASSSGLAGANTEYF.

The count of this clonotype is one. This may stem from a read error, because a much larger clone lies one nucleotide away. The J gene is TRBJ2-3, the V gene TRBV28, with D possibly TRBD1 on 5 matching bases. The germline V gene has CDR1 MDHEN and CDR2 SYDVKM. CDR3 length: 16 amino acids. DNA of the CDR3: TGTGCCAGCAGCCTGGCTGGGGCTGGGATCACAGATGCGCAGTATTTT. This encodes CASSLAGAGITDAQYF.

The sample holds many counts of this clonotype. The chain employs TRBV20-1 and TRBJ2-3; 8 bases line up with TRBD2. This CDR3 comprises 16 residues. The V gene end was trimmed by 0 bases and the J gene end by 2 bases; junction bases not matched to a gene: 7. Per germline, CDR1 DFQATT and CDR2 SNEGSKA (reference sequence). The CDR3 coding sequence is TGCAGTGCTAGAGATCGCCAGCGGGAGAACACAGATACGCAGTATTTT. Translated: CSARDRQRENTDTQYF.

This clonotype was observed a handful of times. Just one base apart from a much larger clone, this may be a read error. The CDR3 sequence: CAGSPGLAGETQYF. The CDR3 nucleotides are TGTGCCGGCAGCCCGGGACTAGCGGGAGAGACCCAGTACTTC. The V and J genes are TRBV6-5 and TRBJ2-5; TRBD2 agrees at 12 bases. CDR3 length equals 14 residues. Looked up from germline, CDR1 is MNHEY and CDR2 is SVGAGI.

In its sample, this clonotype was seen many times. This rearrangement joins TRBV5-1 to TRBJ2-5; tentatively, D is TRBD2 (6 bases). CDR3 length: 14 residues. Germline assignment: CDR1 SGHRS and CDR2 YFSETQ. V lost 1 base to trimming and J lost 2 bases, with 9 bases between them. CDR3 region: CASSLLAGQETQYF. The CDR3 bases are TGCGCCAGCAGCTTGTTGGCGGGACAAGAGACCCAGTACTTC.

Concerning this clonotype itself: A read error may explain this, as a much larger clone is one base away. V gene TRBV3-1 combines with J gene TRBJ2-5; the D gene could be TRBD1 or TRBD2 (6 bases each). CDR3 length equals 13 residues. The V gene's germline CDR1 is LGHDT and CDR2 YNNKEL (reference sequence). V lost 1 base and J 7 bases, leaving 10 bases between the germline ends. The CDR3 DNA reads as TGTGCCAGCAGCCAAGGACTAGGGGGGACCCAGTACTTC. Its translation is CASSQGLGGTQYF.

Worth noting for this clonotype: A read error is possible here, since a much larger clone lies one base away. The genes are TRBV13 and TRBJ2-5; TRBD2 aligns across 10 bases. The ends lost 6 bases at V and 11 bases at J; junction bases unmatched: 12. Germline values: CDR1 PRHDT, CDR2 FYEKMQ (reference sequence). This CDR3 has 14 amino acids. CDR3 DNA sequence: TGTGCCAGCAGACAAGCGGGAGGGCGATGGGAGCAGTACTTC. This encodes CASRQAGGRWEQYF.

V gene TRBV5-8 combines with J gene TRBJ1-3; possible D gene TRBD1, 6 bases. Trimming left V 4 bases short and J 3 bases short, with 11 bases between. The CDR3 extends over 14 amino acids. Germline CDR1 reads SGHTS; CDR2 reads YDEGEE. CDR3 sequence: CASSDGQLGNTIYF. The DNA for the CDR3 is TGTGCCAGCAGCGACGGACAGCTTGGAAACACCATATATTTT.

This clonotype turned up a few times. A much larger clonotype is one base distant, so this may be a read error. The chain links TRBV20-1 to TRBJ2-3; 11 nucleotides agree with TRBD2. The CDR3 consists of 16 residues. Germline-derived CDR1 and CDR2 are DFQATT and SNEGSKA (reference sequence). CDR3 sequence (DNA): TGCAGTGCTAGCCAGGGACTAGCGGTTGACACAGGTACGCAGTATTTT. Protein product: CSASQGLAVDTGTQYF.

This clonotype was found many times. In DNA form, the CDR3 reads TGTGCCAGCAGCTTCGCCGCTCGCCCTTCCTACGAGCAGTACTTC. Translation: CASSFAARPSYEQYF. The chain joins TRBV5-8 to TRBJ2-7; D unclear. V was clipped by 2 bases and J by 1 base, with 13 bases between them. The CDR3 spans 15 residues. From germline, CDR1 is SGHTS and CDR2 YDEGEE.

This clonotype has a count of ten or more. The chain carries TRBV20-1 and TRBJ2-1, with 13 bases matching TRBD2. In germline, CDR1 is DFQATT, CDR2 SNEGSKA (reference sequence). The CDR3 extends over 14 amino acids. V trimming: 2 bases; J trimming: 8 bases; junction bases outside the gene matches: 3. DNA of the CDR3: TGCAGTGCTAGAATGGGACTAGCGGGATATGAGCAGTTCTTC. Its translation: CSARMGLAGYEQFF.

J is TRBJ2-1 and V is TRBV5-6; 11 bases fit TRBD2. Germline CDR1 SGHDT, CDR2 YYEEEE. The V segment lost 0 bases and the J segment 3 bases; nucleotides outside the gene matches: 14. This CDR3 comprises 20 residues. The CDR3 region has the DNA TGTGCCAGCAGCTTGGCCCCCACTAGCGGGAGCCCCCGGAACTACAATGAGCAGTTCTTC. This sequence encodes CASSLAPTSGSPRNYNEQFF.

The chain combines TRBV7-2 with TRBJ2-1; a weak D match, TRBD1 (6 bases). Germline V gene lookup returns CDR1 SGHTA and CDR2 FQGNSA. The CDR3 covers 16 residues. Trimming removed 5 bases from V and 7 bases from J, with 21 bases in between. CDR3 protein: CASSTIAGALRNEQFF. The CDR3 bases are TGTGCCAGCAGCACCATAGCAGGGGCGTTACGGAATGAGCAGTTCTTC.

Remarks on this clonotype: Possible read error: a much larger clone is one base away. The V gene is TRBV3-1, the J gene TRBJ2-1; a weak D match, TRBD2 (5 bases). In germline, CDR1 is LGHDT, CDR2 YNNKEL (reference sequence). The CDR3 spans 13 residues. For the CDR3, the DNA is TGTGCCAGCAGGCTGGCGGTACGGGATGAGCGGTTCTTC. Encoded protein: CASRLAVRDERFF.

The V and J genes are TRBV6-5 and TRBJ2-7; 11 nucleotides match TRBD2. V gave up 7 bases and J gave up 3 bases; unmatched junction bases: 5. Germline V gene data show CDR1 as MNHEY and CDR2 as SVGAGI. The CDR3 extends over 14 amino acids. CDR3 sequence (DNA): TGTGCCAGCAAATTGACTAGCGGGATCTACGAGCAGTACTTC. Amino acid sequence: CASKLTSGIYEQYF.

This clonotype appeared many times. The chain links TRBV3-1 to TRBJ1-2; possible D gene TRBD1, 5 bases. Trimming took 0 bases from V and 9 from J, leaving 11 bases between them. The CDR3 has 13 amino acids. The germline CDR1 and CDR2 sequences are LGHDT and YNNKEL (reference sequence). CDR3 DNA sequence: TGTGCCAGCAGCCAAGAGGCAGGGAACAGCTACACCTTC. Protein product: CASSQEAGNSYTF.

This clonotype was recorded many times. V usage is TRBV6-6 and J usage is TRBJ1-1; 9 bases map to TRBD1. Trimming took 5 bases from V and 4 from J; bases not matched to a gene: 8. CDR1 and CDR2 from the germline V gene are MNHNY and SVGAGI (reference sequence). The CDR3 has 15 residues. The CDR3 sequence: CASSAGQGRFTEAFF. Here the CDR3 DNA reads TGTGCCAGCAGTGCGGGACAGGGAAGGTTCACTGAAGCTTTCTTT.

As to this clonotype: A much more abundant neighbour one base away suggests this may be a read error. This chain uses TRBV25-1 with TRBJ2-3; 7 positions agree with TRBD1. Germline trimming cut 1 base from V and 6 bases from J; bases unmatched to any gene: 13. The CDR3 sequence is 17 residues long. Germline V CDR1 and CDR2: MGHDK, SYGVNS. The CDR3 region has the DNA TGTGCCAGCAGTGAATCCACCCAACAGGGGATAAAGGATACGCAGTATTTT. Translation: CASSESTQQGIKDTQYF.

Of note for this clonotype: A single base separates this from a much larger clone, so it may be a read error. The CDR3 loop reads CASSISSDTYNEEFF. Written as DNA, the CDR3 is TGTGCCAGCTCAATCTCTAGCGACACCTACAATGAGGAGTTCTTC. V is TRBV18 and J is TRBJ2-1; a possible D gene is TRBD2 (6 bases). The CDR3 is 15 amino acids. Germline loops: CDR1 KGHSH, CDR2 LQKENI.

The rearrangement links TRBV27 to TRBJ2-3, with 7 positions matching TRBD2. With V trimmed by 0 bases and J by 7 bases, 7 bases remained unmatched. The CDR3 is 15 residues long. Germline CDR1 and CDR2: MNHEY and SMNVEV (reference sequence). The CDR3 sequence is CASSLSRGSTNTQYF. The CDR3 DNA reads as TGTGCCAGCAGTTTATCGCGCGGGAGCACCAATACGCAGTATTTT.

This clonotype was counted at least ten times. The V call is TRBV6-6, the J call TRBJ2-6; D assignment may be TRBD1 or TRBD2 (5 bases each). V was shortened by 7 bases and J by 3 bases, with 16 bases between the two germline ends. This CDR3 contains 16 residues. In germline, CDR1 is MNHNY, CDR2 SVGAGI (reference sequence). CDR3 DNA sequence: TGTGCCAGCACCGAGGGGCCAGCCGGTGGGGCCAACGTCCTGACTTTC. Translating it yields CASTEGPAGGANVLTF.

This clonotype was counted at least ten times. The chain employs TRBV6-2 or TRBV6-3 and TRBJ2-1; 8 bases line up with TRBD1. CDR1 MNHEY and CDR2 SVGEGT come from the germline V gene. This CDR3 has 13 amino acids. J lost 10 bases, V lost 5 bases, and 7 bases had no gene match. The CDR3 protein is CASSLQGAREQFF. As DNA, the CDR3 is TGTGCCAGCAGTCTTCAGGGGGCACGAGAGCAGTTCTTC.

This clonotype showed up many times. This chain joins TRBV7-2 and TRBJ2-5, with 9 bases fitting TRBD1. CDR3 size: 14 residues. Germline CDR1 reads SGHTA; CDR2 reads FQGNSA. The V gene end was trimmed by 2 bases and the J gene end by 3 bases; junction bases not matched to a gene: 1. For the CDR3, the DNA is TGTGCCAGCAGCTTATGGACAGGGGAAGAGACCCAGTACTTC. This sequence encodes CASSLWTGEETQYF. The full variable domain, its missing parts supplied by reference TRBV7-2 and TRBJ2-5, is GAGVSQSPSNKVTEKGKDVELRCDPISGHTALYWYRQSLGQGLEFLIYFQGNSAPDKSGLPSDRFSAERTGGSVSTLTIQRTQQEDSAVYLCASSLWTGEETQYFGPGTRLLVL.

This rearrangement joins TRBV20-1 to TRBJ2-1; 9 nucleotides agree with TRBD1. J gave up 9 bases and V 6 bases, and 18 bases lay outside the gene matches. The CDR3 has 16 residues. In germline, CDR1 is DFQATT, CDR2 SNEGSKA (reference sequence). The CDR3, as DNA: TGCAGTGCCACTCCTATCCAGGACAGGGGACCTACTGAGCAGTTCTTC. Protein product: CSATPIQDRGPTEQFF.

Turning to this clonotype: A much larger clone sits a single nucleotide away, making a read error possible. The V call is TRBV7-2, the J call TRBJ2-5, with D possibly TRBD2 on 6 matching bases. CDR1 SGHTA and CDR2 FQGNSA come from the germline V gene. Between the trimmed V and J ends, which lost 1 base and 11 bases, there was a span of 17 bases. CDR3 length equals 14 residues. CDR3 sequence reads: CASSLGLVGNEQYF. CDR3 nucleotide sequence: TGTGCCAGCAGCTTAGGACTAGTGGGTAATGAGCAGTACTTC.

About this clonotype itself: This may be a read error: a much more frequent sequence differs by one nucleotide. The V and J genes are TRBV2 and TRBJ2-5, with D maybe TRBD1 (5 bases). The DNA matches TRBJ2-7 better at its end, which makes the J call doubtful. Per the germline V gene, CDR1 is SNHLY and CDR2 is FYNNEI. This CDR3 is built from 13 residues. CDR3 sequence reads: CASRGRVHYEQYF. The CDR3 DNA reads TGTGCCAGCAGAGGCAGGGTGCACTACGAGCAGTACTTC.

In its sample, this clonotype was seen a few times. The rearrangement links TRBV29-1 to TRBJ1-1, with unresolved D. The ends were cut back, 2 bases at V and 0 bases at J, with 7 bases in the middle. This CDR3 region has 13 residues. Looked up from germline, CDR1 is SQVTM and CDR2 is ANQGSEA. DNA for the CDR3: TGCAGCGTTGAACGTCAGCTGAACACTGAAGCTTTCTTT. This codes for CSVERQLNTEAFF.

This clonotype was counted many times. The gene calls are TRBV12-3 or TRBV12-4 and TRBJ1-4, with 7 bases aligning to TRBD1. The CDR3 contains 14 residues. V shed 10 bases and J 3 bases; nucleotides not matched to a gene: 8. The CDR3 DNA is TGTGCCATTTGGCTCAGGGGGTCTAATGAAAAACTGTTTTTT. It translates to CAIWLRGSNEKLFF.

The chain carries TRBV5-1 and TRBJ2-6; D is unclear. Germline V gene sequence: CDR1 SGHRS, CDR2 YFSETQ. The germline V and J ends were trimmed by 4 bases and 4 bases, with 6 bases remaining between them. The CDR3 covers 13 residues. The CDR3 region has the DNA TGCGCCAGCAGCCCGGAGGGGGCCAACGTCCTGACTTTC. This encodes CASSPEGANVLTF.